These T cell receptor beta chains were read from a single sample in a study of blood T cell repertoires in COVID-19. TCRdb keeps only in-frame clones here, not all; method: immunoSEQ multiplex PCR. The sample shows roughly 250,000 clones, approximately 92% of them seen only once. The source material was PBMCs or T cells enriched from blood (not recorded which). Receptors originate from a woman aged 18-29 years who had recovered from COVID-19. Each CDR3 is given with its conserved first and last residue.

>12|TRBJ1-2|TRBV29-1
CSVPRVGGGYTF
>15|TRBJ2-7|TRBV29-1
CSVEWIAGGSYEQYF
>14|TRBJ2-1|TRBV24-1
CATSTRDRGQELFF
>15|TRBJ2-1|TRBV18
CASSLGGADYNEQFF
>16|TRBJ2-4|TRBV5-6
CASSLFQELAKNIQYF
>15|TRBJ2-7|TRBV5-1
CASSSGQGAFDEQYF
>12|TRBJ2-7|TRBV29-1
CAGSGTGNEQYF
>13|TRBJ1-2|TRBV24-1
CATSQTGDYGYTF
>18|TRBJ2-1|TRBV7-9
CASSYRPSGSSSYNEQFF
>15|TRBJ1-2|TRBV13
CASSSIRILDYGYTF
>18|TRBJ1-5|TRBV18
CASSLKPGTGDSNQPQHF
>14|TRBJ2-7|TRBV9
CASSVGTSGYEQYF
>15|TRBJ1-6|TRBV27
CASSPQGGYNSPLHF
>16|TRBJ1-2|TRBV18
CASSRYNRGLNYGYTF
>15|TRBJ1-3|TRBV3-1/TRBV3-2
CASSQDSGAGNTIYF
>15|TRBJ1-2|TRBV6-1
CASSDVRDRGGGYTF
>17|TRBJ1-1|TRBV4-1
CASSPGGALGTRGEAFF
>14|TRBJ1-1|TRBV3-1/TRBV3-2
CASSQVGGETEAFF
>11|TRBJ1-1|TRBV18
CATQVRGEAFF
>12|TRBJ2-7|TRBV7-2
CASSLVGIEQYF
>14|TRBJ1-5|TRBV5-5
CASSFRDTYQPQHF
>17|TRBJ1-3|TRBV4-1
CASSQDPRGGSGNTIYF
>13|TRBJ1-1|TRBV2
CASSSIRGTEAFF
>15|TRBJ1-6|TRBV6-2/TRBV6-3
CASSLGRQGNSPLHF
>13|TRBJ2-5|TRBV5-1
CASSFRAQETQYF
>17|TRBJ2-3|TRBV5-1
CVSSLGLAGISTDTQYF
>16|TRBJ1-6|TRBV2
CASSEVLRTGDSPLHF
>13|TRBJ2-1|TRBV24-1
CATSDPGVNEQFF